This is a list of T cell receptor beta chains from one sample in a study of blood T cell repertoires in COVID-19. The protocol was immunoSEQ multiplex PCR, while the TCRdb copy is restricted to in-frame clones and leaves out a portion. This table has roughly 42,000 clones, around 85% appearing once. Sample: peripheral blood. The receptors were sampled from a human donor in a cohort sampled during active COVID-19. Each CDR3 is given with its conserved first and last residue. The order of the fields is D gene, clone size, CDR3 length, V gene, J gene, CDR3 protein, CDR3 DNA. D genes are given only for firm matches. Not all rows give a size; the values are once, few, many and, for expanded clones, a class.

TRBD2	-	16	TRBV3-1/TRBV3-2	TRBJ2-5	CASSESGTSGLGTQYF	TGTGCCAGCAGCGAAAGCGGGACTAGCGGATTAGGGACCCAGTACTTC
TRBD1	-	14	TRBV18	TRBJ1-1	CASSPRRGQGEAFF	TGTGCCAGCTCACCACGTCGGGGACAGGGGGAAGCTTTCTTT
TRBD1	-	17	TRBV5-8	TRBJ2-7	CASTQKGGGQGNNEQYF	TGTGCCAGCACCCAGAAAGGCGGGGGACAGGGCAACAACGAGCAGTACTTC
-	-	11	TRBV4-2	TRBJ2-2	CASHSGGELFF	TGTGCCAGCCACTCGGGGGGGGAGCTGTTTTTT
-	-	14	TRBV9	TRBJ2-2	CASSVGHLTGELFF	TGTGCCAGCAGCGTGGGGCATTTGACCGGGGAGCTGTTTTTT
TRBD1	-	16	TRBV5-1	TRBJ1-2	CASSRDVGGTNYGYTF	TGCGCCAGCAGCAGGGATGTAGGGGGCACTAACTATGGCTACACCTTC
-	-	15	TRBV4-1	TRBJ2-5	CASSLLGGIQETQYF	TGCGCCAGCAGCCTCCTTGGGGGGATCCAAGAGACCCAGTACTTC
-	-	13	TRBV2	TRBJ2-2	CASAGRPAGELFF	TGTGCCAGCGCGGGACGCCCGGCCGGGGAGCTGTTTTTT
-	-	16	TRBV3-1/TRBV3-2	TRBJ1-2	CASSQGGVRGNYGYTF	TGTGCCAGCAGCCAAGGAGGAGTTAGGGGCAACTATGGCTACACCTTC
TRBD1	-	13	TRBV10-1	TRBJ1-2	CASRRDRGNGYTF	TGCGCCAGCAGACGGGACAGGGGAAATGGCTACACCTTC
TRBD1	-	16	TRBV7-9	TRBJ1-3	CASSFTGQGGGNTIYF	TGTGCCAGCAGCTTTACGGGACAGGGTGGTGGAAACACCATATATTTT
-	-	16	TRBV19	TRBJ1-5	CASSSTGTTRNQPQHF	TGTGCCAGTAGTAGTACCGGGACAACTCGCAATCAGCCCCAGCATTTT
-	-	15	TRBV5-1	TRBJ2-5	CASSLEGTPKETQYF	TGCGCCAGCAGCTTGGAAGGGACTCCGAAGGAGACCCAGTACTTC
-	-	13	TRBV5-1	TRBJ2-3	CASSRGSTDTQYF	TGCGCCAGCAGCCGGGGGTCCACAGATACGCAGTATTTT
-	once	15	TRBV11-2	TRBJ1-1	CASSLWEGRGTEAFF	TGTGCCAGCAGCTTATGGGAGGGTCGGGGCACTGAAGCTTTCTTT
-	few	13	TRBV30	TRBJ1-3	CAWSAGVGNTIYF	TGTGCCTGGAGTGCCGGGGTGGGAAACACCATATATTTT
-	once	14	TRBV28	TRBJ1-5	CASSLSGSNQPQHF	TGTGCCAGCAGTTTATCAGGGAGCAATCAGCCCCAGCATTTT
-	-	11	TRBV7-2	TRBJ2-5	CASSLRQTQYF	TGTGCCAGCAGCTTGAGGCAGACCCAGTACTTC
-	-	16	TRBV9	TRBJ2-3	CASSVGLATGTDTQYF	TGTGCCAGCAGCGTAGGGCTAGCCACCGGCACAGATACGCAGTATTTT
TRBD1	-	19	TRBV6-2/TRBV6-3	TRBJ2-4	CASSYSPGQDTLAKNIQYF	TGTGCCAGCAGTTACTCCCCGGGACAGGATACACTAGCCAAAAACATTCAGTACTTC
-	-	16	TRBV18	TRBJ2-7	CASSPREGDGSYEQYF	TGTGCCAGCTCACCACGTGAGGGGGACGGCTCCTACGAGCAGTACTTC
-	-	15	TRBV7-9	TRBJ2-3	CASSLDFRRGDTQYF	TGTGCCAGCAGCTTAGACTTTCGGCGGGGAGATACGCAGTATTTT
-	-	13	TRBV29-1	TRBJ2-7	CSVVGTPSYEQYF	TGCAGCGTTGTAGGGACTCCCTCCTACGAGCAGTACTTC
-	-	17	TRBV2	TRBJ1-4	CASSLPRRGVNNEKLFF	TGTGCCAGCAGCCTCCCTCGACGGGGGGTCAATAATGAAAAACTGTTTTTT
TRBD2	-	15	TRBV2	TRBJ2-3	CASSLGLAGTDTQYF	TGTGCCAGCAGTCTGGGACTAGCAGGCACAGATACGCAGTATTTT
-	-	14	TRBV6-5	TRBJ1-4	CASQSRGTNEKLFF	TGTGCCAGCCAGTCGCGGGGCACTAATGAAAAACTGTTTTTT
-	once	16	TRBV6-1	TRBJ1-3	CASSEAYGSSGNTIYF	TGTGCCAGCAGTGAAGCTTACGGTTCCTCTGGAAACACCATATATTTT
-	-	15	TRBV6-5	TRBJ1-2	CASSYLPRGGYGYTF	TGTGCCAGCAGTTACTTACCCCGGGGAGGATATGGCTACACCTTC
-	few	18	TRBV21-1	TRBJ2-6	CASSNGSSVGSGANVLTF	-
-	-	13	TRBV12-3/TRBV12-4	TRBJ1-1	CASRTPGKTEAFF	TGTGCCAGCAGGACCCCGGGTAAGACTGAAGCTTTCTTT
TRBD1	-	15	TRBV7-6	TRBJ2-3	CASSLVAGGADTQYF	TGTGCCAGCAGCTTAGTGGCAGGGGGCGCAGATACGCAGTATTTT
-	-	18	TRBV5-1	TRBJ2-7	CASSNFGTPRGRRYEQYF	TGCGCCAGCAGCAACTTCGGGACCCCCCGGGGGAGGCGCTACGAGCAGTACTTC
TRBD1	-	15	TRBV6-5	TRBJ2-3	CASRTGGPSTDTQYF	TGTGCCAGCCGGACAGGGGGTCCTAGCACAGATACGCAGTATTTT
-	-	13	TRBV10-3	TRBJ1-6	CAIRTGTNSPLHF	TGTGCCATCAGAACCGGGACAAATTCACCCCTCCACTTT
TRBD2	-	15	TRBV5-4	TRBJ2-1	CASSSGTSNYNEQFF	TGTGCCAGCAGCTCCGGGACTAGTAACTACAATGAGCAGTTCTTC
-	-	10	TRBV29-1	TRBJ2-5	CSCGAETQYF	TGCAGCTGCGGGGCTGAGACCCAGTACTTC
-	-	15	TRBV9	TRBJ1-6	CASSVDEGAWSPLHF	TGTGCCAGCAGCGTAGACGAGGGAGCCTGGTCACCCCTCCACTTT